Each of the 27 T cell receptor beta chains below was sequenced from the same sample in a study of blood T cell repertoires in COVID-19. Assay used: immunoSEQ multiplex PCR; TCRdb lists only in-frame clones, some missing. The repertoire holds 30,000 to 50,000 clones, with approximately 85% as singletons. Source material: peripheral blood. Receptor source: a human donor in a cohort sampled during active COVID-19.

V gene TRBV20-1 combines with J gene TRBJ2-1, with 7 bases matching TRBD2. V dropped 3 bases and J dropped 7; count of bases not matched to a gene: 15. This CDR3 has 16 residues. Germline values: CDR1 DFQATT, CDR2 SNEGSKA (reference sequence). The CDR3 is CSASAGGLIIHNEQFF. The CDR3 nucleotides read TGCAGTGCTAGTGCCGGGGGACTAATTATACATAATGAGCAGTTCTTC.

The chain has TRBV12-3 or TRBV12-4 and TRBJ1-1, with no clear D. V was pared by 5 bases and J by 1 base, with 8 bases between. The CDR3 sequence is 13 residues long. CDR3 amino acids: CASSSASNTEAFF. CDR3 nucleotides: TGTGCCAGCAGTAGCGCCTCGAACACTGAAGCTTTCTTT.

The CDR3 bases are TGTGCCAGCGGACCTATGGGGGGGTCCACTGAAGCTTTCTTT. Its translation: CASGPMGGSTEAFF. The chain couples TRBV7-9 to TRBJ1-1, with a possible D match to TRBD1 (5 bases). V was shortened by 8 bases and J by 4 bases, with 17 bases between the two germline ends. This CDR3 comprises 14 residues. Germline V lookup: CDR1 SEHNR, CDR2 FQNEAQ (reference sequence).

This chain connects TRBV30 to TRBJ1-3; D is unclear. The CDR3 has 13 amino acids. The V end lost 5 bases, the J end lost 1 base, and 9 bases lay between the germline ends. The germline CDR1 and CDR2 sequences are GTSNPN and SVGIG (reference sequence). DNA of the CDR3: TGTGCCTGGCGGACTTTTTCTGGAAACACCATATATTTT. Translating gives CAWRTFSGNTIYF.

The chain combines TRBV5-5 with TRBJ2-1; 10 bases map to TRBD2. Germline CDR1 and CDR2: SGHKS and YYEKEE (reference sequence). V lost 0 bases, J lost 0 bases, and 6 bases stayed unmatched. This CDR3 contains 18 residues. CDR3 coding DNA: TGTGCCAGCAGCTTGGAGGCTAGCGGGGGCGGCTCCTACAATGAGCAGTTCTTC. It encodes CASSLEASGGGSYNEQFF.

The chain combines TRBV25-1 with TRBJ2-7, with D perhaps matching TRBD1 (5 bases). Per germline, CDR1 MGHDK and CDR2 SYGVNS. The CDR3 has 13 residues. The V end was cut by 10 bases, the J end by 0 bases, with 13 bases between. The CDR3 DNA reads TGTGCCACCGCCAAGGGGTCCTCCTACGAGCAGTACTTC. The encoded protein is CATAKGSSYEQYF.

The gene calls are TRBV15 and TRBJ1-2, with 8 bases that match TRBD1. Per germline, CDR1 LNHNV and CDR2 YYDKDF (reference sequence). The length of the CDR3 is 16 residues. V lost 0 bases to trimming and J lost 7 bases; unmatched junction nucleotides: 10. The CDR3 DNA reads TGTGCCACCAGCAGAGATGTTCAGACAGGGGTAGGTGGCTACACCTTC. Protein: CATSRDVQTGVGGYTF.

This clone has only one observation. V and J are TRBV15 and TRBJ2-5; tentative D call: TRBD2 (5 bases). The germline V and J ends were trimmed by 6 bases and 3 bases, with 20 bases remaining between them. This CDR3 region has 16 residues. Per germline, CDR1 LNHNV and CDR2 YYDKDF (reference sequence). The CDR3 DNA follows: TGTGCCACCAGTAACCCAACACTAGTCTTTAAAGAGACCCAGTACTTC. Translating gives CATSNPTLVFKETQYF.

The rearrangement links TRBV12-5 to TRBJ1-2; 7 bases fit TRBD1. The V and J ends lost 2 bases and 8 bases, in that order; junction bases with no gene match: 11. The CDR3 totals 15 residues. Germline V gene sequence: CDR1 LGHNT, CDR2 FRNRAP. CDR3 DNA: TGTGCTAGTGGTTTGCCCCTACAGGGGTTGGGCGGCTACACCTTC. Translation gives CASGLPLQGLGGYTF.

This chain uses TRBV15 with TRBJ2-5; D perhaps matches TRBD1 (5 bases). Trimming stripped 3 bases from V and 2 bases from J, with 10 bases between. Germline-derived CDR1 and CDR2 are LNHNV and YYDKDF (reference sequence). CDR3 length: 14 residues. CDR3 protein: CATSSYTGQETQYF. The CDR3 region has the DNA TGTGCCACCAGCAGTTACACAGGTCAAGAGACCCAGTACTTC.

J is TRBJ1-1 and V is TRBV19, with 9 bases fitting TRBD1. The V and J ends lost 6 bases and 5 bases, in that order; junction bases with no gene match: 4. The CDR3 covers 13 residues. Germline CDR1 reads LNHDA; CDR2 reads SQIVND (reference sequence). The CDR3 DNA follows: TGTGCCAGTAGGACACAGGGGGCTACTGAAGCTTTCTTT. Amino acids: CASRTQGATEAFF.

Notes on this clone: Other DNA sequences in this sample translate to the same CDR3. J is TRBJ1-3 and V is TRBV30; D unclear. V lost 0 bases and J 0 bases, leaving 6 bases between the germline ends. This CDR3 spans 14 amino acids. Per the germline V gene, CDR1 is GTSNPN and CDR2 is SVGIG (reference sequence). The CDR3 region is CAWSVGGSGNTIYF. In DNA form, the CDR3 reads TGTGCCTGGAGTGTAGGAGGCTCTGGAAACACCATATATTTT.

The CDR3 nucleotides are TGTGCCAGCAGTGAACCACCGGGCGGGTTAAATCAGCCCCAGCATTTT. Translated, it gives CASSEPPGGLNQPQHF. V usage is TRBV2 and J usage is TRBJ1-5; D is undetermined. The ends were cut back, 2 bases at V and 4 bases at J, with 15 bases in the middle. CDR3 length: 16 residues. Germline lookup yields CDR1 SNHLY and CDR2 FYNNEI.

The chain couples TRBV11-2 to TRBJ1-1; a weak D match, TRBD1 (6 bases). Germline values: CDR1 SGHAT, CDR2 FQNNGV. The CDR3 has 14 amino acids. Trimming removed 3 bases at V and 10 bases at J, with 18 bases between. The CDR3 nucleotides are TGTGCCAGCAGCTTGAATAATGGCAGGGGAGTAGCTTTCTTT. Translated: CASSLNNGRGVAFF.

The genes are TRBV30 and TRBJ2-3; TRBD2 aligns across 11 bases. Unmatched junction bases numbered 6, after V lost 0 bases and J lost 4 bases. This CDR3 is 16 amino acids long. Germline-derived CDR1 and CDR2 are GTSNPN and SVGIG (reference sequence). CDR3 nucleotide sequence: TGTGCCTGGAGTGTAGGGCTAGCGGGAGGTCCAGATACGCAGTATTTT. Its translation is CAWSVGLAGGPDTQYF.

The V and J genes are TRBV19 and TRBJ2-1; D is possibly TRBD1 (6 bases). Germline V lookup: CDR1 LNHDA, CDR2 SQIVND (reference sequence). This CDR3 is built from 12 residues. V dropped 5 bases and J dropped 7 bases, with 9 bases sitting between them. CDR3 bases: TGTGCCAGTAGTCAGGGGCTTAATGAGCAGTTCTTC. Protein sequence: CASSQGLNEQFF.

The chain's CDR3 is CASSFGQGAGGNQPQHF. The CDR3 region has the DNA TGTGCCAGCAGTTTTGGACAGGGGGCTGGGGGCAATCAGCCCCAGCATTTT. The chain couples TRBV6-2 or TRBV6-3 to TRBJ1-5; 11 positions agree with TRBD1. The germline V gene has CDR1 MNHEY and CDR2 SVGEGT. This CDR3 has 17 amino acids. After removal of 4 bases from V and 2 bases from J, the junction contained 7 bases not matched to a gene.

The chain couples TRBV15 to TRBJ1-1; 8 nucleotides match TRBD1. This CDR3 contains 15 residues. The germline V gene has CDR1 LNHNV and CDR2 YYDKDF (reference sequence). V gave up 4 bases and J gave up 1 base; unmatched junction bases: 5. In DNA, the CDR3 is TGTGCCACCAGCATCGCCGGGACAGGGAACACTGAAGCTTTCTTT. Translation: CATSIAGTGNTEAFF.

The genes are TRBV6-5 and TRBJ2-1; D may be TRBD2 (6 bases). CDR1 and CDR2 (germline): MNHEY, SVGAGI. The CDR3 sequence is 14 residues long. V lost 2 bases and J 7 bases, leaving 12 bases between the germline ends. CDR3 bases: TGTGCCAGCAGTTACGTTGCGGGAAGGAATGAGCAGTTCTTC. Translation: CASSYVAGRNEQFF.

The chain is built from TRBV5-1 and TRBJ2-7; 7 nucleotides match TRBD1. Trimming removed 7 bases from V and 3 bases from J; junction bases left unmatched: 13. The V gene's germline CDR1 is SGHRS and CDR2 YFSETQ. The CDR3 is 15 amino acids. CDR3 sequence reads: CASFDRARGVYEQYF. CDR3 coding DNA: TGCGCCAGCTTCGACAGGGCCAGAGGGGTCTACGAGCAGTACTTC.

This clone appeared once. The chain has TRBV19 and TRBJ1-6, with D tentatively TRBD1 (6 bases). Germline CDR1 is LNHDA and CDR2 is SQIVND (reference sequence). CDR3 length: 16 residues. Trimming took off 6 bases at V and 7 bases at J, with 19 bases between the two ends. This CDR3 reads CASSRGTGNNNSPLHF. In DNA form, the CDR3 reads TGTGCCAGTAGCAGGGGCACAGGGAATAACAATTCACCCCTCCACTTT.

The CDR3 DNA follows: TGTGCCTGGAGTTTTAACCCCCGGGGCACAGATACGCAGTATTTT. It yields the protein CAWSFNPRGTDTQYF. The V and J genes are TRBV30 and TRBJ2-3; D unclear. Per the germline V gene, CDR1 is GTSNPN and CDR2 is SVGIG (reference sequence). V was pared by 2 bases and J by 1 base, with 13 bases between. The CDR3 contains 15 residues.

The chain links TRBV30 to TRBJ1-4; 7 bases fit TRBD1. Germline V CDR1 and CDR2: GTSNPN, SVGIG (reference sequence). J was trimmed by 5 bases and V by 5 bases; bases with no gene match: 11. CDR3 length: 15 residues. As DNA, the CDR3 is TGTGCCTGGTCTGGGAAGGGACAGTCAAATGAAAAACTGTTTTTT. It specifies CAWSGKGQSNEKLFF.

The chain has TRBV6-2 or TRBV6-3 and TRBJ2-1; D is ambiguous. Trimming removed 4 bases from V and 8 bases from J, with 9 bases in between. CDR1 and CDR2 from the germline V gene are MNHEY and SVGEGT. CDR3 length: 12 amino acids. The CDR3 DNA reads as TGTGCCAGCAGTTCTAATTATCATGAGCAGTTCTTC. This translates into CASSSNYHEQFF.

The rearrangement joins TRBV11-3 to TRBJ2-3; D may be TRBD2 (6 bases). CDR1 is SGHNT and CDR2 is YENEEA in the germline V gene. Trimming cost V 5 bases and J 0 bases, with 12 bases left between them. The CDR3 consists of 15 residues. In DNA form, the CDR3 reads TGTGCCAGCAGCACCTCCGGGACTAGCACAGATACGCAGTATTTT. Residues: CASSTSGTSTDTQYF.

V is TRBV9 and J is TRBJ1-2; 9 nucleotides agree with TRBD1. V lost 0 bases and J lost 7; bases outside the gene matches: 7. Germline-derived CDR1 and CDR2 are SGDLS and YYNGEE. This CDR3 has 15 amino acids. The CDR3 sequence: CASSVDSGTGSGYTF. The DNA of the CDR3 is TGTGCCAGCAGCGTAGACTCCGGGACAGGGAGTGGCTACACCTTC.

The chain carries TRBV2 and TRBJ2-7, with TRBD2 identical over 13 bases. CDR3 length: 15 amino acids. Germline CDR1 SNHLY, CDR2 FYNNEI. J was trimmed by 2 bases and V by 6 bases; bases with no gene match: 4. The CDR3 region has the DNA TGTGCCAGCAGAACGGGGACTAGCGGGACCTACGAGCAGTACTTC. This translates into CASRTGTSGTYEQYF.